What follows are 24 T cell receptor beta chains derived from one specimen sequenced in a study of blood T cells in healthy people across ages. PCR was performed a second time for roughly 6 to 12 cycles using a sample-barcoded 5' primer and a J-beta primer mix. One entry per CDR3 protein results from TCRdb running MiXCR on the 5' RACE reads. The data show more than 700,000 distinct CDR3 sequences, around 50% seen once. Sequencing used blood. The source is a man at least 80 years old in good health.

This chain's CDR3 is CASSQVYGGTDTQYF. The CDR3 DNA sequence: TGTGCCAGCAGCCAAGTATACGGAGGCACAGATACGCAGTATTTT. This rearrangement joins TRBV14 to TRBJ2-3; the D is unclear. Germline V lookup: CDR1 SGHDN, CDR2 FVKESK. The CDR3 is made up of 15 amino acids. Trimming stripped 1 base from V and 1 base from J, with 9 bases between. Full variable domain (rest looked up from reference TRBV14 and TRBJ2-3): EAGVTQFPSHSVIEKGQTVTLRCDPISGHDNLYWYRRVMGKEIKFLLHFVKESKQDESGMPNNRFLAERTGGTYSTLKVQPAELEDSGVYFCASSQVYGGTDTQYFGPGTRLTVL.

The chain uses TRBV11-2 and TRBJ2-1, with a weak D call TRBD1 (5 bases). The DNA end is more similar to TRBJ2-7, so the J call may be wrong. The CDR3 has 17 residues. The V gene's germline CDR1 is SGHAT and CDR2 FQNNGV. In DNA form, the CDR3 reads TGTGCCAGCAGCTTAGATAACAGGCCTGACTCCTACAATGAGCAGTACTTC. As protein: CASSLDNRPDSYNEQYF.

This clonotype was seen more than once but under ten times. The chain uses TRBV5-1 and TRBJ2-5, with D perhaps TRBD1 (6 bases). Trimming removed 5 bases at V and 0 bases at J, with 14 bases between. CDR3 length equals 15 residues. Germline V gives CDR1 SGHRS, CDR2 YFSETQ. The CDR3 spells CASSTADSYQETQYF. CDR3 nucleotides: TGCGCCAGCAGTACGGCGGACAGCTACCAAGAGACCCAGTACTTC.

The chain links TRBV27 to TRBJ1-5; TRBD1 agrees at 10 bases. Losses at the gene ends were 5 bases for V and 4 bases for J; bases not matched to a gene: 5. Germline CDR1 MNHEY, CDR2 SMNVEV (reference sequence). The CDR3 has 15 amino acids. The CDR3 nucleotides read TGTGCCAGCAGTCGGGGGGACAGGGGAAATCAGCCCCAGCATTTT. It codes for CASSRGDRGNQPQHF.

V is TRBV21-1 and J is TRBJ1-5; the table's D call of TRBD1 was not tested on the DNA. TRBV21-1 is an annotated pseudogene. This CDR3 region has 13 residues. The CDR3 sequence is CASGGGNLAAQHF. The CDR3 nucleotides are TGTGCCAGCGGAGGGGGCAATTTGGCAGCCCAGCATTTT.

In its sample, this clonotype was seen a few times. The rearrangement joins TRBV14 to TRBJ2-5, with a tentative D call TRBD2 (6 bases). The CDR3 is 12 residues long. Looked up from germline, CDR1 is SGHDN and CDR2 is FVKESK. V shed 1 base and J shed 10 bases, with 10 bases lying between them. CDR3 residues: CASSQGVEGQYF. CDR3 DNA: TGTGCCAGCAGCCAAGGCGTGGAGGGCCAGTACTTC.

At least ten counts were recorded for this clonotype. The gene calls are TRBV5-1 and TRBJ2-7, with 7 bases that match TRBD2. Germline V gene sequence: CDR1 SGHRS, CDR2 YFSETQ. The CDR3 has 15 amino acids. The J segment lost 2 bases and the V segment lost 5 bases, leaving 10 bases of the junction unmatched. CDR3: CASRETSDRTYEQYF. The CDR3 nucleotides are TGCGCCAGCAGAGAAACTAGCGACCGGACCTACGAGCAGTACTTC.

This clonotype was seen more than once but under ten times. A single base separates this from a much larger clone, so it may be a read error. The chain combines TRBV29-1 with TRBJ2-7; tentative D call: TRBD1 (6 bases). This CDR3 contains 13 residues. In germline, CDR1 is SQVTM, CDR2 ANQGSEA. Trimming removed 1 base from V and 7 bases from J, with 14 bases in between. The CDR3 sequence: CSVEGRDINEQYF. The CDR3 DNA is TGCAGCGTTGAAGGCCGGGACATAAATGAGCAGTACTTC.

This clonotype was seen repeatedly, ten times or more. V is TRBV15 and J is TRBJ2-1; D is ambiguous. V lost 5 bases and J lost 9, with 14 bases in between. CDR1 is LNHNV, CDR2 YYDKDF, per germline (reference sequence). The length of the CDR3 is 13 residues. CDR3 amino acids: CATSGPSSTEQFF. CDR3 nucleotides: TGTGCCACCAGCGGGCCCTCAAGTACTGAGCAGTTCTTC.

V is TRBV7-2 and J is TRBJ1-6; no firm D call. Trimming took 4 bases from V and 13 from J, leaving 23 bases between them. Germline lookup yields CDR1 SGHTA and CDR2 FQGNSA. CDR3 length: 16 residues. The CDR3 is CASSSSRGRATGPLHF. The CDR3 region has the DNA TGTGCCAGCAGCTCAAGTAGAGGCCGGGCAACGGGCCCCCTCCACTTT.

The table lists this clonotype with a few counts. V is TRBV4-1 and J is TRBJ1-6; 9 nucleotides agree with TRBD1. Trimming took 0 bases from V and 9 from J; bases not matched to a gene: 6. CDR1 and CDR2 (germline): MGHRA, YSYEKL. The CDR3 runs 16 residues. The CDR3 DNA is TGCGCCAGCAGCCAAGATGAGTGGGGACAGGGTTCACCCCTCCACTTT. This translates into CASSQDEWGQGSPLHF.

Concerning this clonotype: At one end the junction does not follow the germline gene, possibly because of a read error. This sequence joins TRBV28 and TRBJ2-7, with D possibly matching TRBD2 (5 bases). Germline CDR1 and CDR2: MDHEN and SYDVKM. The CDR3 is 15 residues long. CDR3 sequence: CATSPSAGTSYEQYF. The CDR3 region has the DNA TGTGCCACCAGTCCATCGGCGGGCACCTCCTACGAGCAGTACTTC.

This clonotype was counted between two and nine times. Written as DNA, the CDR3 is TGTGCCACCAGTCCCTCCGGAGAGACCCAGTACTTC. Protein product: CATSPSGETQYF. The V call is TRBV24-1, the J call TRBJ2-4, with D hard to call. Near its end, the DNA agrees better with TRBJ2-5, so the J call may be wrong. The germline V gene encodes CDR1 KGHDR and CDR2 SFDVKD. The CDR3 loop spans 12 amino acids.

This chain connects TRBV28 to TRBJ1-2; no clear D gene. CDR1 and CDR2 (germline): MDHEN, SYDVKM. Trimming cost V 5 bases and J 8 bases, with 15 bases left between them. This CDR3 contains 13 residues. The CDR3 DNA reads TGTGCCAGCAGTCCGGACGGCCTTTGGGGCTACACCTTC. Translating it yields CASSPDGLWGYTF.

In this sample, this clonotype turned up a few times. V gene TRBV7-3 combines with J gene TRBJ2-1, with D hard to call. The V end lost 1 base, the J end lost 8 bases, and 12 bases lay between the germline ends. The CDR3 has 14 residues. Germline V gene sequence: CDR1 SGHTA, CDR2 FQGTGA. The CDR3, as DNA: TGTGCCAGCAGCTTAATAGCAAGCCGTGATGAGCAGTTCTTC. Its protein is CASSLIASRDEQFF.

Details on this clonotype: A much larger clonotype is one base distant, so this may be a read error. The chain carries TRBV30 and TRBJ1-1; possibly TRBD1 for D (5 bases). CDR3 length: 13 residues. Germline CDR1 is GTSNPN and CDR2 is SVGIG (reference sequence). The DNA of the CDR3 is TGTACCTGGATCGGACACCAGAACACTGAAGCTTTCTTT. Its translation is CTWIGHQNTEAFF.

The chain links TRBV14 to TRBJ2-7; TRBD2 matches at 7 bases. This CDR3 contains 13 residues. Trimming removed 0 bases from V and 6 bases from J; junction bases left unmatched: 2. Germline V gene data show CDR1 as SGHDN and CDR2 as FVKESK. Written as DNA, the CDR3 is TGTGCCAGCAGCCAAGAGTGGGGGGGCGAGCAGTACTTC. Translation: CASSQEWGGEQYF.

CDR3 sequence (DNA): TGTGCCACGACCGGAATTGCGGACACCGGGGAGCTGTTTTTT. It encodes CATTGIADTGELFF. The chain employs TRBV24-1 and TRBJ2-2; no clear D gene. V lost 10 bases and J 3 bases, leaving 14 bases between the germline ends. This CDR3 is 14 amino acids long. Germline V gene sequence: CDR1 KGHDR, CDR2 SFDVKD.

The chain carries TRBV9 and TRBJ2-1, with 9 bases fitting TRBD2. The DNA end is more similar to TRBJ2-7, so the J call may be wrong. Germline CDR1 and CDR2: SGDLS and YYNGEE. The CDR3 totals 15 residues. CDR3 DNA: TGTGCCAGCAGCGTTAGCGGGAGTACTTACAATGAGCAGTACTTC. It yields the protein CASSVSGSTYNEQYF.

The chain is built from TRBV20-1 and TRBJ2-1; D remains unclear. This CDR3 contains 15 residues. V lost 4 bases to trimming and J lost 1 base, with 14 bases between them. Per germline, CDR1 DFQATT and CDR2 SNEGSKA (reference sequence). The CDR3 nucleotides read TGCAGTGCTATCGATGATGGGGTTTCCTACAATGAGCAGTTCTTC. It yields the protein CSAIDDGVSYNEQFF.

The chain is built from TRBV5-1 and TRBJ2-6, with D possibly being TRBD1 (5 bases). Trimming removed 2 bases from V and 0 bases from J, with 15 bases in between. Germline-derived CDR1 and CDR2 are SGHRS and YFSETQ. This CDR3 region has 18 residues. The CDR3 spells CASSLRQFSSSGANVLTF. The CDR3 nucleotides are TGCGCCAGCAGCTTAAGACAGTTTTCTAGCTCTGGGGCCAACGTCCTGACTTTC.

This clonotype occurred once. The rearrangement links TRBV12-3 or TRBV12-4 to TRBJ1-4, with no clear D. The ends were cut back, 1 base at V and 7 bases at J, with 10 bases in the middle. The CDR3 covers 14 residues. CDR3 sequence reads: CASSLGGSAEKLFF. CDR3 in DNA: TGTGCCAGCAGTTTAGGAGGGAGCGCTGAAAAACTGTTTTTT.

The chain carries TRBV7-2 and TRBJ2-4; no reliable D call. The CDR3 has 16 residues. Per germline, CDR1 SGHTA and CDR2 FQGNSA. V lost 5 bases to trimming and J lost 0 bases, with 14 bases between them. The CDR3 DNA reads as TGTGCCAGCAGCCCGACTGGCGTATTAGCCAAAAACATTCAGTACTTC. Amino acid sequence: CASSPTGVLAKNIQYF.

J is TRBJ2-3 and V is TRBV6-4; D tentatively fits TRBD1 or TRBD2 (5 bases each). Germline assignment: CDR1 MRHNA and CDR2 SNTAGT. The germline V and J ends were trimmed by 6 bases and 4 bases, with 17 bases remaining between them. The CDR3 is 15 amino acids. Here the CDR3 reads CASSPTFSGPDTQYF. The CDR3 DNA sequence: TGTGCCAGCAGCCCCACTTTTTCGGGGCCAGATACGCAGTATTTT.